Listed here is a single T cell receptor (beta chain). Its target is not known. Germline V gene lookup returns CDR1 ENHRY and CDR2 SYGVKD. The V end was cut by 3 bases, the J end by 7 bases, with 13 bases between. This CDR3 is built from 15 residues. Clones were read by immunoSEQ multiplex PCR, and TCRdb kept only the in-frame ones, dropping some. The profile shows tens of thousands of clones, around 91% of them singletons. This record comes from a study of T cell responses to AZD1222 COVID-19 vaccine. The study's findings and limits: In a largely white British group with more females than males, clonal diversity was possibly underestimated. Spike-specific TCR breadth and depth were elevated following two AZD1222 doses.

The sample was peripheral blood, taken on day 0 of MenACWY control vaccination. The genes are TRBV10-3 and TRBJ1-6; TRBD1 might be the D (5 bases). This sequence originates from an adult in good health. For the CDR3, the DNA is TGTGCCATCAGTGATGTGGGGACGGCAAATTCACCCCTCCACTTT. It translates to CAISDVGTANSPLHF.